The rows below give T cell receptor beta chains drawn from one sample of a study of cytomegalovirus exposure and HLA in healthy donors. Profiling relied on immunoSEQ multiplex PCR, and the TCRdb table lists in-frame clones only, not all of them. The table lists 150,000 or so clones, under 90% of them singletons, with under 2% in the top ten. Sequences were obtained from PBMCs. The receptors originated from a man younger than 30 in good health and CMV-seronegative. The CDR3 runs from the conserved cysteine through the conserved F or W. D genes are given only for firm matches. The size of a clone is reported for some rows only, either as once, few or many, or as a class for expanded clones.

>TRBJ2-7|TRBD1|TRBV7-6|-
TGTGCCAGCAGCCCCAGGGCCGGGACAGGGGACACTTGGGGCGAGCAGTACTTC
CASSPRAGTGDTWGEQYF
>TRBJ1-5|-|TRBV4-1|few
TGCGCCAGCAGCCCCCCGGGTCAGCCCCAGCATTTT
CASSPPGQPQHF
>TRBJ2-3|-|TRBV5-6|-
TGTGCCAGCAGCACTGATCCTATGACTTTCAGCACAGATACGCAGTATTTT
CASSTDPMTFSTDTQYF
>TRBJ2-1|TRBD2|TRBV7-9|-
TGTGCCAGCAGCTCCACCGGGACTAGCGGGAGGACGGGTGAGCAGTTCTTC
CASSSTGTSGRTGEQFF
>TRBJ1-2|TRBD1|TRBV27|once
TGTGCCAGCAGTTTCCGGACAGGGGGCGATGGCTACACCTTC
CASSFRTGGDGYTF
>TRBJ2-5|TRBD1|TRBV2|-
TGTGCCAGCAATACAGGGGGCGGAGAGACCCAGTACTTC
CASNTGGGETQYF
>TRBJ2-7|-|TRBV5-5|-
TGTGCCAGCAGCTTTTACGGGGGCTCCTACGAGCAGTACTTC
CASSFYGGSYEQYF
>TRBJ2-7|-|TRBV18|-
TGTGCCAGCTCCCCGGACAAGGCGCGGGGCGAGCAGTACTTC
CASSPDKARGEQYF
>TRBJ2-1|TRBD1|TRBV7-6|once
TGTGCCAGCAGCCTAACAGGGGGAACATACAATGAGCAGTTCTTC
CASSLTGGTYNEQFF
>TRBJ1-3|-|TRBV7-9|-
TGTTCCAGCAGCTTAGCGACGGACAGCTCTGGAAACACCATATATTTT
CSSSLATDSSGNTIYF
>TRBJ2-2|-|TRBV7-3|-
TGTGCCAGCACAGACTCTACGAACACCGGGGAGCTGTTTTTT
CASTDSTNTGELFF
>TRBJ1-6|-|TRBV7-9|-
TGTTCCAGCAACCGCGACAGGACCAATTCACCCCTCCACTTT
CSSNRDRTNSPLHF
>TRBJ1-1|-|TRBV7-8|-
TGTGCCAGCAGCTTAAGGCAGGCAGACCTGAACACTGAAGCTTTCTTT
CASSLRQADLNTEAFF
>TRBJ2-3|TRBD2|TRBV5-6|-
TGTGCCAGCAGCTTGGAAGCGGGACTTAGCACAGATACGCAGTATTTT
CASSLEAGLSTDTQYF
>TRBJ1-1|TRBD1|TRBV6-1|-
TGTGCCAGCAGCGAATACAGGGGCATGAACACTGAAGCTTTCTTT
CASSEYRGMNTEAFF
>TRBJ2-3|TRBD2|TRBV7-7|-
TGTGCCAGCAGCCGCGGGACTAGTGATACAGATACGCAGTATTTT
CASSRGTSDTDTQYF
>TRBJ2-5|TRBD2|TRBV6-5|-
TGTGCCAGCAGTTACCCTGGGGGGGGCCAAGAGACCCAGTACTTC
CASSYPGGGQETQYF
>TRBJ1-1|-|TRBV18|few
TGTGCCAGCTCCCAAGAGGACAGCGGGATCACTGAAGCTTTCTTT
CASSQEDSGITEAFF
>TRBJ2-7|-|TRBV5-6|few
TGTGCCAGCAGGAGGGGGGGCTACGAGCAGTACTTC
CASRRGGYEQYF
>TRBJ1-1|-|TRBV7-9|-
TGTTCCAGCTGCAATGGGCAGGAAGCTTTCTTT
CSSCNGQEAFF
>TRBJ2-2|TRBD2|TRBV7-9|-
TGTTCCAGCAGCTCCTTAGCGGGAGGAATCACCGGGGAGCTGTTTTTT
CSSSSLAGGITGELFF
>TRBJ2-3|TRBD1|TRBV28|-
TGTGCCAGCAGTTTGCGGCAGGGGGCCGGAGATACGCAGTATTTT
CASSLRQGAGDTQYF
>TRBJ2-1|-|TRBV5-4|-
TGTGCCAGCACCATTGGACGGGAGAGTAATGAGCAGTTCTTC
CASTIGRESNEQFF
>TRBJ2-6|TRBD1|TRBV28|-
TGTGCCAGCGCGACAGGGGGCGCCTCTGGGGCCAACGTCCTGACTTTC
CASATGGASGANVLTF
>TRBJ2-7|TRBD2|TRBV2|-
TGTGCCAGCAGTGGGGGGGGTACCGCCTACGAGCAGTACTTC
CASSGGGTAYEQYF
>TRBJ2-7|TRBD1|TRBV7-7|-
TGTGCTAGCAGCCCGGGGACAGGGACCTACGAGCAGTACTTC
CASSPGTGTYEQYF
>TRBJ2-3|-|TRBV2|-
TGTGCCAGCAGTGAAGCTCTGAACGGGGTTAGCACAGATACGCAGTATTTT
CASSEALNGVSTDTQYF
>TRBJ2-7|TRBD2|TRBV5-4|-
TGTGCCAGCAGCTCGGGACTAGCGTACGAGCAGTACTTC
CASSSGLAYEQYF
>TRBJ1-1|-|TRBV5-1|-
TGCGCCAGCAGCTTGGTGGCAGGGGAAGCTTTCTTT
CASSLVAGEAFF
>TRBJ1-6|-|TRBV2|once
TGTGCCAGCAGTGAATCGGGTCTTAAAGGGGCCTCACCCCTCCACTTT
CASSESGLKGASPLHF
>TRBJ2-3|-|TRBV9|-
TGTGCCAGCAGCGTTACAGGGTTCACAGATACGCAGTATTTT
CASSVTGFTDTQYF
>TRBJ2-1|TRBD1|TRBV9|-
TGTGCCAGCAGCGAGACCGGGACAGGCCCATACAATGAGCAGTTCTTC
CASSETGTGPYNEQFF
>TRBJ2-1|TRBD2|TRBV27|once
TGTGCCAGCAGGGATAGCGGGTTCTCCTACAATGAGCAGTTCTTC
CASRDSGFSYNEQFF
>TRBJ1-2|-|TRBV4-1|-
TGCGCCAGCAGCCAAGTTACGGGCGCACCACTAGCTAACTATGGCTACACCTTC
CASSQVTGAPLANYGYTF
>TRBJ2-1|TRBD1|TRBV11-3|once
TGTGCCAGCAGCCAAACAGGGGTCCCCTACAATGAGCAGTTCTTC
CASSQTGVPYNEQFF
>TRBJ2-2|TRBD2|TRBV4-1|-
TGCGCCAGCAGCCAACTGACGCGGCGGGAGGGGAACACCGGGGAGCTGTTTTTT
CASSQLTRREGNTGELFF
>TRBJ2-2|TRBD1|TRBV18|once
TGTGCCAGCTCCTCCGGGACAGGGGGCGACTACACCGGGGAGCTGTTTTTT
CASSSGTGGDYTGELFF
>TRBJ2-3|TRBD2|TRBV5-4|-
TGTGCCAGCAGCTCCGCCAGGAGCGGGACTCCAGATACGCAGTATTTT
CASSSARSGTPDTQYF
>TRBJ2-1|TRBD2|TRBV10-3|few
TGTGCCATCAGGGGACTAGCGGGAGGCACAATCAATGAGCAGTTCTTC
CAIRGLAGGTINEQFF
>TRBJ1-1|-|TRBV29-1|-
TGCAGCGTTGGAGGGGGAACTGAAGCTTTCTTT
CSVGGGTEAFF
>TRBJ2-5|-|TRBV29-1|-
TGCAGCGTTGAGGATCCGACAGGAGAGCGAGAGACCCAGTACTTC
CSVEDPTGERETQYF
>TRBJ1-1|-|TRBV20-1|-
TGCAGTGCTACTTCAGGTTTGGAAGCTTTCTTT
CSATSGLEAFF
>TRBJ2-7|-|TRBV7-9|-
TGTTCCAGCAGCCCTGGGACATCCGAGCAGTACTTC
CSSSPGTSEQYF
>TRBJ1-6|TRBD1|TRBV19|-
TGTGCCAGTAGACAACAGGGGACGAATTCACCCCTCCACTTT
CASRQQGTNSPLHF
>TRBJ2-7|TRBD1|TRBV2|-
TGTGCCAGCAGGAAGGGACAGGGGGTCTACGAGCAGTACTTC
CASRKGQGVYEQYF
>TRBJ1-2|TRBD1|TRBV30|-
TGTGCCTGGAGTGTTCACGGGACAGGGGGGCACTATGGCTACACCTTC
CAWSVHGTGGHYGYTF